This TCR beta chain was captured by sequencing in a study of shared clonotypes between healthy human individuals. Overall study: CD4 naive and CD4 memory each took three plates per donor, while CD8 naive took two and CD8 memory one. Study-level points and caveats: An expected dependence of interdonor clonotype sharing on sequencing depth was noted.

This CDR3 has 14 residues. The germline V gene has CDR1 KGHSH and CDR2 LQKENI. V was trimmed by 0 bases and J by 4 bases, leaving 9 bases between them. Clones were read by immunoSEQ multiplex PCR, and TCRdb kept only the in-frame ones, dropping some. Among 2 million to 2.5 million clones listed, less than 95% were seen once. A CD45RA-negative memory subset and a CD45RA+ naive subset were separated from the CD4+ cells. Comments on this clone: The antigen is not known.

This rearrangement joins TRBV18 to TRBJ2-5, with a possible D match to TRBD2 (6 bases). The TCR sequence derives from a man between 18 and 29 years old in good health. Some clones in this sample may be carry-over from other donors' samples. The sample consisted of naive CD4+ T cells from PBMCs. Stated subset: CD45RA+ positively selected. CDR3 DNA: TGTGCCAGCTCACCACCGAACGGGAGAGAGACCCAGTACTTC. Translating gives CASSPPNGRETQYF.